This T cell receptor beta chain was profiled in a study of blood T cells in healthy people across ages. Isolated PBMCs totaled at least 6.5 million in each sample. Overall study results and limits: Measured against age, TCR beta diversity per million T cells decreased in a roughly linear manner.

Details on this clonotype: Its antigen is currently unknown.

V was clipped by 6 bases and J by 0 bases; unmatched bases: 4. CDR1 and CDR2 from the germline V gene are SQVTM and ANQGSEA. The CDR3 spans 14 residues. Together with a sample-barcoded 5' primer, a J-beta primer mix was included in a second PCR lasting roughly 6 to 12 cycles. TCRdb re-called the 5' RACE reads through MiXCR, storing one row per CDR3 protein. The sample lists fewer than 800,000 distinct CDR3 sequences; approximately 50% were seen once. The chain uses TRBV29-1 and TRBJ1-4, with 7 bases lining up with TRBD1. The receptor was derived from a woman aged 55-70 years in good health. Sequencing input: blood. DNA for the CDR3: TGCAGCGTCGGGACAGCAGCAACTAATGAAAAACTGTTTTTT. Protein: CSVGTAATNEKLFF.